This T cell receptor beta chain was sequenced during a study of T cells in Graves' hyperthyroidism and ophthalmopathy. Study results and limitations: Appearing also in blood were most of the thyroid clonotypes expanded above 0.001.

This clonotype was picked up a small number of times. Its antigen is as yet unknown. Germline assignment: CDR1 SQVTM and CDR2 ANQGSEA. The CDR3 is made up of 12 amino acids. Trimming cost V 3 bases and J 1 base, with 6 bases left between them. RNA transcripts were the template for amplifying TCR beta CDR3 regions. The HTBI primer set served for first-round RT-PCR of the TCR CDR3. TCRdb ran MiXCR on the multiplex PCR reads and lists one entry per CDR3 protein. The sample holds more than 300,000 distinct CDR3 sequences, 13% seen once. Patients aged 18 to 65 with hyperthyroidism were newly diagnosed, with duration under 2 months.

The chain links TRBV29-1 to TRBJ2-5; no definite D call. The material sequenced was blood. The sequence was collected from a woman aged 18-29 years with Graves' hyperthyroidism. DNA for the CDR3: TGCAGCGTTGAGGGCCTCCAAGAGACCCAGTACTTC. This gives the protein CSVEGLQETQYF.